The 8 T cell receptor beta chains listed next were all sequenced from one sample in a study of blood T cell repertoires in COVID-19. Assay used: immunoSEQ multiplex PCR; TCRdb lists only in-frame clones, some missing. The sample contains tens of thousands of clones, around 80% of which appear only once. Sequenced sample: peripheral blood. The receptors originated from a human donor in a cohort sampled during active COVID-19.

This rearrangement joins TRBV9 to TRBJ2-5; perhaps TRBD1 as D (7 bases). The CDR3 has 16 amino acids. The germline V gene has CDR1 SGDLS and CDR2 YYNGEE. Trimming left V 4 bases short and J 5 bases short, with 21 bases between. The chain's CDR3 is CASSPPGLAGQETQYF. The CDR3 region has the DNA TGTGCCAGCAGCCCCCCGGGACTCGCGGGACAGGAGACCCAGTACTTC.

The chain uses TRBV5-8 and TRBJ2-2, with 9 positions matching TRBD1. V shed 5 bases and J 4 bases; nucleotides not matched to a gene: 6. The CDR3 covers 15 residues. Germline lookup yields CDR1 SGHTS and CDR2 YDEGEE. The CDR3 region has the DNA TGTGCCAGCAGAACCGGGACAGGGACCACCGGGGAGCTGTTTTTT. Amino acid sequence: CASRTGTGTTGELFF.

The rearrangement uses TRBV7-9 and TRBJ2-7; 10 bases are shared with TRBD2. In germline, CDR1 is SEHNR, CDR2 FQNEAQ (reference sequence). The CDR3 loop spans 17 amino acids. V trimming: 5 bases; J trimming: 3 bases; junction bases outside the gene matches: 13. Written as DNA, the CDR3 is TGTGCCAGCAGCCTCTGGGGGAGCGGGAGGGGGATCTACGAGCAGTACTTC. It encodes CASSLWGSGRGIYEQYF.

The gene calls are TRBV4-3 and TRBJ1-6; 7 bases fit TRBD1. This CDR3 is built from 15 residues. CDR1 and CDR2 from the germline V gene are LGHNA and YSLEER. After removal of 0 bases from V and 10 bases from J, the junction contained 6 bases not matched to a gene. This CDR3 is CASSQEDRDGSPLHF. CDR3 in DNA: TGCGCCAGCAGCCAAGAAGACAGGGATGGGTCACCCCTCCACTTT.

This clone came up a few times. The chain couples TRBV5-4 to TRBJ1-2, with D hard to call. The CDR3 runs 13 residues. CDR1 is SGHNT, CDR2 YYREEE, per germline (reference sequence). V lost 4 bases, J lost 2 bases, and 9 bases lay in between. Written as DNA, the CDR3 is TGTGCCAGCAGCCCTAGGTGGAACTATGGCTACACCTTC. It codes for CASSPRWNYGYTF. Full variable domain (missing parts from reference TRBV5-4 and TRBJ1-2): ETGVTQSPTHLIKTRGQQVTLRCSSQSGHNTVSWYQQALGQGPQFIFQYYREEENGRGNFPPRFSGLQFPNYSSELNVNALELDDSALYLCASSPRWNYGYTFGSGTRLTVV.

The chain recombines TRBV3-1 (or the pseudogene TRBV3-2) with TRBJ2-7; 9 bases agree with TRBD1. J gave up 7 bases and V 4 bases, and 11 bases lay outside the gene matches. The CDR3 runs 15 residues. The V gene's germline CDR1 is LGHDT and CDR2 YNNKEL (reference sequence). In DNA, the CDR3 is TGTGCCAGCAGCCCCCGGGACAGGGACCCTCGGGAGCAGTACTTC. It codes for CASSPRDRDPREQYF.

This clone was observed once. The chain is built from TRBV27 and TRBJ2-2; 7 bases fit TRBD2. Germline lookup yields CDR1 MNHEY and CDR2 SMNVEV (reference sequence). V lost 5 bases to trimming and J lost 5 bases; unmatched junction nucleotides: 11. This CDR3 has 16 residues. For the CDR3, the DNA is TGTGCCAGCAGTACCCCTGGCGGGAGTAGGACCGGGGAGCTGTTTTTT. It codes for CASSTPGGSRTGELFF.

The chain recombines TRBV5-6 with TRBJ1-1; unclear D gene. Per germline, CDR1 SGHDT and CDR2 YYEEEE. There are 14 residues in the CDR3. Trimming cost V 1 base and J 5 bases, with 12 bases left between them. CDR3 nucleotide sequence: TGTGCCAGCAGCTTGAAAACAGCAGGAACTGAAGCTTTCTTT. Translating it yields CASSLKTAGTEAFF.